Included here is one T cell receptor beta chain sequence, with context. What it binds is not known. The entry originates in a study of T cell repertoires in aging, cancer and after chemotherapy. Study background: Patients with chronic lymphocytic leukemia were sampled before and after fludarabine- or bendamustine-based chemotherapy. Broader study findings: Compared with age-matched healthy donors, untreated hematological or solid cancer patients showed higher blood TCR clonality.

Rearranged V-D-J TRB sequences were amplified with a mixed TRB-A/B primer pool. MiXCR, applied by TCRdb to the multiplex PCR reads, yields one record per CDR3 protein. The sample records just over 9,000 distinct CDR3 sequences, about a quarter being singletons. Amplification of TCR beta used genomic DNA extracted from peripheral blood. V was clipped by 2 bases and J by 4 bases; unmatched bases: 3. The CDR3 spans 15 residues. The germline V gene encodes CDR1 KGHSH and CDR2 LQKENI. The TCR originated in a human donor with a blood cancer. The donor label of this sample is uncertain. The specimen was blood. The gene calls are TRBV18 and TRBJ2-2; TRBD1 agrees at 8 bases. The CDR3 loop reads CASSPSRGRTGELFF. As DNA, the CDR3 is TGTGCCAGCTCACCAAGCAGGGGGCGCACCGGGGAGCTGTTTTTT.